This entry lists 10 T cell receptor beta chains sequenced from one sample in a study of beta chain features in type 1 diabetes. The authors reverse transcribed all of the isolated RNA, so sequencing captured expressed TCRB transcripts. Clones were sequenced by immunoSEQ multiplex PCR, and TCRdb holds only the in-frame ones, with some missing. The sample has 250,000 or so clones; about 71% are singletons. Sequencing used naive CD4+ T cells from blood. All receptors derive from a man aged 25 to 45 in good health.

Concerning this clone: The sample holds other DNA sequences that translate to the same CDR3. The rearrangement uses TRBV29-1 and TRBJ1-2, with D unclear. Trimming stripped 3 bases from V and 2 bases from J, with 4 bases between. This CDR3 has 11 amino acids. The V gene's germline CDR1 is SQVTM and CDR2 ANQGSEA. The CDR3 protein is CSVELNYGYTF. The CDR3 nucleotides are TGCAGCGTTGAGCTGAACTATGGCTACACCTTC. Filled out from reference TRBV29-1 and TRBJ1-2, the complete variable domain reads SAVISQKPSRDICQRGTSLTIQCQVDSQVTMMFWYRQQPGQSLTLIATANQGSEATYESGFVIDKFPISRPNLTFSTLTVSNMSPEDSSIYLCSVELNYGYTFGSGTRLTVV.

This chain joins TRBV30 and TRBJ1-2; no clear D. CDR1 is GTSNPN, CDR2 SVGIG, per germline (reference sequence). This CDR3 is built from 13 residues. Deletions cut 7 bases from V and 2 bases from J, with 14 bases between. The CDR3 loop reads CAFFAKGNYGYTF. CDR3 nucleotide sequence: TGTGCCTTCTTCGCGAAGGGAAACTATGGCTACACCTTC.

CDR3 nucleotides: TGTGCCTGGACTCCGGCCCAGGATAGGAACACTGAAGCTTTCTTT. Residues: CAWTPAQDRNTEAFF. The chain employs TRBV30 and TRBJ1-1; no clear D gene. Trimming took 4 bases from V and 1 from J, leaving 16 bases between them. Per the germline V gene, CDR1 is GTSNPN and CDR2 is SVGIG (reference sequence). CDR3 length equals 15 residues.

This clone was observed a handful of times. The chain combines TRBV29-1 with TRBJ2-7; no clear D gene. The V end lost 3 bases, the J end lost 1 base, and 10 bases lay between the germline ends. CDR3 length: 13 amino acids. Germline V gene lookup returns CDR1 SQVTM and CDR2 ANQGSEA. The CDR3 DNA reads TGCAGCGTTGAGCCGACGGATTCCTACGAGCAGTACTTC. Protein sequence: CSVEPTDSYEQYF.

J is TRBJ2-3 and V is TRBV5-1, with D possibly TRBD2 on 5 matching bases. CDR3 size: 16 residues. The ends were cut back, 4 bases at V and 2 bases at J, with 17 bases in the middle. Germline V lookup: CDR1 SGHRS, CDR2 YFSETQ. The CDR3 is CASSPGFRGSTDTQYF. CDR3 bases: TGCGCCAGCAGCCCGGGGTTTCGGGGATCCACAGATACGCAGTATTTT.

The chain carries TRBV4-2 and TRBJ2-7, with D unresolved. Trimming removed 4 bases from V and 3 bases from J, with 4 bases in between. CDR1 LGHNA and CDR2 YNFKEQ come from the germline V gene. The length of the CDR3 is 11 residues. The CDR3 protein is CASSRDYEQYF. The CDR3 region has the DNA TGTGCCAGCAGCCGGGACTACGAGCAGTACTTC.

V is TRBV29-1 and J is TRBJ2-3; a possible D gene is TRBD1 (6 bases). Germline CDR1 is SQVTM and CDR2 is ANQGSEA. This CDR3 comprises 15 residues. Deletions cut 4 bases from V and 0 bases from J, with 14 bases between. The CDR3 nucleotides read TGCAGCGTTGCCGCCGGGACATCTAGCACAGATACGCAGTATTTT. Encoded protein: CSVAAGTSSTDTQYF.

This clone was detected a few times. The chain employs TRBV13 and TRBJ2-5, with unresolved D. The V end lost 5 bases, the J end lost 0 bases, and 4 bases lay between the germline ends. The CDR3 spans 12 residues. Germline values: CDR1 PRHDT, CDR2 FYEKMQ (reference sequence). CDR3 DNA: TGTGCCAGCAGCATTTACCAAGAGACCCAGTACTTC. It encodes CASSIYQETQYF.

The DNA of the CDR3 is TGTGCCTGGAGTGAGGGACAGCCTCTAGCCAAAAACATTCAGTACTTC. Its translation: CAWSEGQPLAKNIQYF. This chain joins TRBV30 and TRBJ2-4; TRBD1 agrees at 7 bases. J gave up 0 bases and V 1 base, and 6 bases lay outside the gene matches. CDR3 size: 16 residues. CDR1 and CDR2 (germline): GTSNPN, SVGIG (reference sequence).

This sequence joins TRBV9 and TRBJ2-5, with D possibly TRBD2 on 5 matching bases. Looked up from germline, CDR1 is SGDLS and CDR2 is YYNGEE. The CDR3 length is 15 residues. V lost 0 bases, J lost 6 bases, and 15 bases lay in between. As DNA, the CDR3 is TGTGCCAGCAGCGTAGGAGGTAGTGGGAGCCAGACCCAGTACTTC. Its translation: CASSVGGSGSQTQYF.